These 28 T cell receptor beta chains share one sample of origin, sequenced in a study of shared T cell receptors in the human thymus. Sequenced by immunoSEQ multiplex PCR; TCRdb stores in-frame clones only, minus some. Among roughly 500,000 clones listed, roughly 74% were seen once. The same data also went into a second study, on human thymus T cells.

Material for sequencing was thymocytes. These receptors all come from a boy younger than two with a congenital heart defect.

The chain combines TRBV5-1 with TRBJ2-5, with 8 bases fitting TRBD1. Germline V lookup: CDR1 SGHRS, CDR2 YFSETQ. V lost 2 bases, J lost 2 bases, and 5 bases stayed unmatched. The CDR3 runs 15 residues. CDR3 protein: CASSFRTGLQETQYF. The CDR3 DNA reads TGCGCCAGCAGCTTTCGGACAGGGCTTCAAGAGACCCAGTACTTC.

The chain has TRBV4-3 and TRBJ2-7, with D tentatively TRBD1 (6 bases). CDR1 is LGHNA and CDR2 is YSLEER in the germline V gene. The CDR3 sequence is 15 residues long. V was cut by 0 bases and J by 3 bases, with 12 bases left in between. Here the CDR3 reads CASSQDHVRGYEQYF. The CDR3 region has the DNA TGCGCCAGCAGCCAAGATCACGTCAGGGGCTACGAGCAGTACTTC.

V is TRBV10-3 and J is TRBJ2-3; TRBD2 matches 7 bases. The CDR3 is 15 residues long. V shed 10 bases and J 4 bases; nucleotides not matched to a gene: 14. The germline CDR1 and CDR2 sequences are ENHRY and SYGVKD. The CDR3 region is CATQRLAGAPDTQYF. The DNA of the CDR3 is TGTGCCACCCAGAGACTAGCCGGAGCCCCAGATACGCAGTATTTT.

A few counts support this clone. CDR3: CASSLSGDSTDTQYF. CDR3 sequence (DNA): TGTGCCAGCAGCCTAAGCGGGGACAGCACAGATACGCAGTATTTT. V gene TRBV5-4 combines with J gene TRBJ2-3; 7 nucleotides align to TRBD2. This CDR3 region has 15 residues. Germline CDR1 reads SGHNT; CDR2 reads YYREEE (reference sequence). Germline trimming cut 4 bases from V and 0 bases from J; bases unmatched to any gene: 5.

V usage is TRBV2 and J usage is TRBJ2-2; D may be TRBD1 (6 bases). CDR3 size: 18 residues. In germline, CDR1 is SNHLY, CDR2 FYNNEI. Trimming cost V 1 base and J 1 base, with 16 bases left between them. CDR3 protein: CASSEGSRTVENTGELFF. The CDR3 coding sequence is TGTGCCAGCAGTGAAGGCTCCCGGACAGTCGAGAACACCGGGGAGCTGTTTTTT.

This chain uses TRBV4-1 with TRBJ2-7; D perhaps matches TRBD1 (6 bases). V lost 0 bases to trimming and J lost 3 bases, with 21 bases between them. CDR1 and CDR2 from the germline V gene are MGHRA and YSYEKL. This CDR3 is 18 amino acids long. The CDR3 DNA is TGCGCCAGCAGCCAAGATGGTGACAGGCCCTCGGAGGACTACGAGCAGTACTTC. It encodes CASSQDGDRPSEDYEQYF.

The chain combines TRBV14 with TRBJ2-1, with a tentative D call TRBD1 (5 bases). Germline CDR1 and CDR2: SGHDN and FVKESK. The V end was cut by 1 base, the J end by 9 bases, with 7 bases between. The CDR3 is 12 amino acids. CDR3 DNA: TGTGCCAGCAGCCAAGGGGGCAGTGAGCAGTTCTTC. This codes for CASSQGGSEQFF.

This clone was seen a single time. CDR3 sequence (DNA): TGTGCCAGCAAGGAGGGGCCCCGGGACGAGCAGTACTTC. The encoded protein is CASKEGPRDEQYF. The chain is built from TRBV2 and TRBJ2-7; TRBD2 is a possible D gene (6 bases). The CDR3 consists of 13 residues. Germline V gene lookup returns CDR1 SNHLY and CDR2 FYNNEI. V shed 7 bases and J shed 5 bases, with 15 bases lying between them.

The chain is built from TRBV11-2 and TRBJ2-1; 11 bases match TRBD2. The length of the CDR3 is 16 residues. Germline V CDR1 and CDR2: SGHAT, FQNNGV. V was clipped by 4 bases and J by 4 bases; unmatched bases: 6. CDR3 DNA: TGTGCCAGCAGCTCCCCTAGCGGGAGGCCTTACAATGAGCAGTTCTTC. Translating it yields CASSSPSGRPYNEQFF.

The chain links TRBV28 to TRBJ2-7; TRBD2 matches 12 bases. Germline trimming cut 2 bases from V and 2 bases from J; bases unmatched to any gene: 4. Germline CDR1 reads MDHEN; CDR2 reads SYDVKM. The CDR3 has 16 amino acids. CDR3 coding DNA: TGTGCCAGCAGTTTACAGGGACTAGCGGGTACCTACGAGCAGTACTTC. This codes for CASSLQGLAGTYEQYF.

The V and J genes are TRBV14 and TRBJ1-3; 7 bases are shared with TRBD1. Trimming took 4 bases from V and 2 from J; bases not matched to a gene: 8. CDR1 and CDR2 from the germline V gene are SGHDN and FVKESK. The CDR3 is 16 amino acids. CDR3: CASSLRTGRTGNTIYF. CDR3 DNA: TGTGCCAGCAGCCTCCGGACAGGTCGGACTGGAAACACCATATATTTT.

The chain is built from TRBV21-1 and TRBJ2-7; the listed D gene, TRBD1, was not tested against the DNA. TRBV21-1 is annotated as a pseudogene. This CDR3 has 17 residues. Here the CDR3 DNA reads TGTGCCACCTCACCCGTCAGACGGACAGAGAGCTCCTACGAGCAGTACTTC. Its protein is CATSPVRRTESSYEQYF.

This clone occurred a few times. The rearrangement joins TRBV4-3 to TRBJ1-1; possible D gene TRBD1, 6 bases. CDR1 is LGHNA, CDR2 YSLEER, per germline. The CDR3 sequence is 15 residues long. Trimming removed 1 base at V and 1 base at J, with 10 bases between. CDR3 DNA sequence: TGCGCCAGCAGCCAAGTCCAGGGGACGAACACTGAAGCTTTCTTT. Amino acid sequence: CASSQVQGTNTEAFF.

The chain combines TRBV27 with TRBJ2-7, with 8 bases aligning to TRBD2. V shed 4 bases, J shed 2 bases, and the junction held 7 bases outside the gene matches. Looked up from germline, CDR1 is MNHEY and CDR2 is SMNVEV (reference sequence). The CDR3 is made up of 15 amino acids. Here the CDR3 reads CASSSGTRATYEQYF. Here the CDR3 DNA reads TGTGCCAGCAGTTCCGGGACTAGGGCCACCTACGAGCAGTACTTC.

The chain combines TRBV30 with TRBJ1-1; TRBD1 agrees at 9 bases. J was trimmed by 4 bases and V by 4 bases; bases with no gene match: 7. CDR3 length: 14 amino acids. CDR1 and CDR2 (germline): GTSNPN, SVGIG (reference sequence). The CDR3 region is CAWTGDREGTEAFF. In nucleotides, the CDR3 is TGTGCCTGGACCGGGGACAGGGAGGGCACTGAAGCTTTCTTT.

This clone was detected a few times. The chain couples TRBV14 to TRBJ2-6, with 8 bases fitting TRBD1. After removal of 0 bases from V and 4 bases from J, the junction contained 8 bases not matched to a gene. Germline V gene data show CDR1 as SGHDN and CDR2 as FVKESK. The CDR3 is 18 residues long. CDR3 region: CASSQDVYRGSGANVLTF. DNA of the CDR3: TGTGCCAGCAGCCAAGATGTTTACAGGGGGTCCGGGGCCAACGTCCTGACTTTC.

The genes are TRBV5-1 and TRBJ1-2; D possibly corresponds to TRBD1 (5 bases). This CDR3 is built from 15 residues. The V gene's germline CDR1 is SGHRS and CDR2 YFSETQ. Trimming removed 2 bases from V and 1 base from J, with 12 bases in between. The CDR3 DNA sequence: TGCGCCAGCAGCTTTTCGGGCAGGGTTAACTATGGCTACACCTTC. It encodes CASSFSGRVNYGYTF.

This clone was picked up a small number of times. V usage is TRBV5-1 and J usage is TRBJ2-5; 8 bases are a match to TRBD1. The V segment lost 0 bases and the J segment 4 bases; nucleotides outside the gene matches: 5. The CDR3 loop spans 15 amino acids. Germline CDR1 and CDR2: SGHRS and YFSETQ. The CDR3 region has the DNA TGCGCCAGCAGCTTGGGGCAGGGGGCAAGAGAGACCCAGTACTTC. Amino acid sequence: CASSLGQGARETQYF.

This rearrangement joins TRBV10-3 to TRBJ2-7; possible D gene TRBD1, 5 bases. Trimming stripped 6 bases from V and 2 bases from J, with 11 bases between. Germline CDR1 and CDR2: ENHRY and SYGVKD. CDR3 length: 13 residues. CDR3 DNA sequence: TGTGCCATCAGCAGGGTAGAGGCCTACGAGCAGTACTTC. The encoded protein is CAISRVEAYEQYF.

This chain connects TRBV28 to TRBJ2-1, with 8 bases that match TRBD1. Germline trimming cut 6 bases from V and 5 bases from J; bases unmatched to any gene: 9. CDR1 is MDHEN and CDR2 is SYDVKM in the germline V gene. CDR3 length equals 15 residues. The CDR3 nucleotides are TGTGCCAGCAGCTCTCAGGGGGCGAACGACAATGAGCAGTTCTTC. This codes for CASSSQGANDNEQFF. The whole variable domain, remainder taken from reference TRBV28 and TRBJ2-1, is DVKVTQSSRYLVKRTGEKVFLECVQDMDHENMFWYRQDPGLGLRLIYFSYDVKMKEKGDIPEGYSVSREKKERFSLILESASTNQTSMYLCASSSQGANDNEQFFGPGTRLTVL.

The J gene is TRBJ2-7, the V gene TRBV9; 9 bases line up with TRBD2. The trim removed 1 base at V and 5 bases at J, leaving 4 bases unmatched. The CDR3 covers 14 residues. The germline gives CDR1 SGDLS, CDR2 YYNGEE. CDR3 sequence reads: CASSVRAGGHEQYF. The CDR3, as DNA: TGTGCCAGCAGCGTACGAGCGGGAGGCCACGAGCAGTACTTC.

This chain's CDR3 is CASSFQVGRTEAFF. The DNA of the CDR3 is TGTGCCAGCAGCTTTCAGGTTGGGAGAACTGAAGCTTTCTTT. The chain employs TRBV11-3 and TRBJ1-1; no clear D gene. The CDR3 sequence is 14 residues long. Germline V gene data show CDR1 as SGHNT and CDR2 as YENEEA. V lost 3 bases to trimming and J lost 5 bases, with 13 bases between them.

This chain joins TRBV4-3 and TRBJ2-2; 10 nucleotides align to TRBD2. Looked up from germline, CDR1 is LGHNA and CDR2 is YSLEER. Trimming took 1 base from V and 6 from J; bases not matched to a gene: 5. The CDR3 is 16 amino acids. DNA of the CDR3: TGCGCCAGCAGCCAAGGCCCCACTAGCGGGGCCGGGGAGCTGTTTTTT. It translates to CASSQGPTSGAGELFF.

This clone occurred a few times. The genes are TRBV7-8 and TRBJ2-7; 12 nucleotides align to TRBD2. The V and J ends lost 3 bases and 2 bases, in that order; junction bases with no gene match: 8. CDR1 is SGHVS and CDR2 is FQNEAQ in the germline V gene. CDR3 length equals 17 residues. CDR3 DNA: TGTGCCAGCAGCTTGGAACCTCGGACTAGCGGGGCCTACGAGCAGTACTTC. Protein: CASSLEPRTSGAYEQYF.

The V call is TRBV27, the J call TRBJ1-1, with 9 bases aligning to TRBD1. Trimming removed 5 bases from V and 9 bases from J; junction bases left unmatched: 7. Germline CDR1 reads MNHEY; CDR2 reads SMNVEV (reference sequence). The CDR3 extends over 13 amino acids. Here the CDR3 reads CASSPSGTGKAFF. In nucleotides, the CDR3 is TGTGCCAGCAGTCCATCCGGGACAGGGAAAGCTTTCTTT.

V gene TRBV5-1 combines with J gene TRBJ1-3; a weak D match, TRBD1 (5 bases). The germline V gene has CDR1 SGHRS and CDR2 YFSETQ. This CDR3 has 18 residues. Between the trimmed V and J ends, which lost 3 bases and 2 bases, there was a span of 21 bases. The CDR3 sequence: CASSYVRGGRGAGNTIYF. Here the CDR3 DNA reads TGCGCCAGCAGCTATGTAAGAGGCGGACGGGGGGCTGGAAACACCATATATTTT. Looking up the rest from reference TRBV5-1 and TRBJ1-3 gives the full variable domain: KAGVTQTPRYLIKTRGQQVTLSCSPISGHRSVSWYQQTPGQGLQFLFEYFSETQRNKGNFPGRFSGRQFSNSRSEMNVSTLELGDSALYLCASSYVRGGRGAGNTIYFGEGSWLTVV.

CDR3 amino acids: CASSLVVGGNGYTF. The DNA for the CDR3 is TGCGCCAGCAGCTTGGTAGTCGGGGGGAATGGCTACACCTTC. The chain is built from TRBV5-1 and TRBJ1-2; D is possibly TRBD1 (5 bases). The germline V gene has CDR1 SGHRS and CDR2 YFSETQ. V was clipped by 0 bases and J by 6 bases, with 12 bases between them. The CDR3 contains 14 residues.

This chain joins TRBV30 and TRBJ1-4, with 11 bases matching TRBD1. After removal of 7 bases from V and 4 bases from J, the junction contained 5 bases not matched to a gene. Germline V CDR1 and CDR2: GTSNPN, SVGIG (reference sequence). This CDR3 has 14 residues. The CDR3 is CASTGTGGNEKLFF. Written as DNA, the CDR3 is TGTGCCTCAACCGGGACAGGGGGTAATGAAAAACTGTTTTTT. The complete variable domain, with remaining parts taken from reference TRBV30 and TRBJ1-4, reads SQTIHQWPATLVQPVGSPLSLECTVEGTSNPNLYWYRQAAGRGLQLLFYSVGIGQISSEVPQNLSASRPQDRQFILSSKKLLLSDSGFYLCASTGTGGNEKLFFGSGTQLSVL.